Described below is a single T cell receptor (beta chain) sequence and its context. This clone was seen only once. The antigen it recognizes is unknown. Because the CDR3's place on the DNA is in doubt, the DNA is left out and the CDR3 is given as listed by TCRdb. The source of the sample is a study of PD-1 blockade in classical Hodgkin lymphoma (dated by TCRdb to 2020 to 2021). About the investigation overall: Nivolumab dosing was 3 mg/kg intravenously every 2 weeks, continuing until either disease progression or unacceptable toxicity. A peripheral blood immune signature of response to PD-1 blockade in classical Hodgkin lymphoma was defined using TCR beta sequencing and CyTOF. Beyond this particular receptor, the publication reports: Baseline diversity similar to that of newly diagnosed patients was observed in trial patients achieving complete response, whereas significantly lower diversity was observed in partial responders and progressors. Baseline TCR diversity was reported as lower in newly diagnosed patients than in healthy donors, and lower still in relapsed/refractory patients. Lower diversity was observed in patients in whom nivolumab was started less than 1 year after ASCT, and these patients were excluded from later analyses so that confounding by immune reconstitution would be avoided. A significant rise by C4D1 was seen in CD4+ but not CD8+ TCR diversity (p=0.0027 vs p=0.16), with the rise being most apparent in complete responders (p=0.02). Only a single clinical trial cohort was studied, and what caused the repertoire differences, possibly disease activity or prior therapy, remained undefined.

The Qiagen DNeasy kit was used to extract genomic DNA from unsorted PBMCs and from the negatively selected CD4+ and CD8+ fractions. TCR beta CDR3 regions were subjected to amplification by immunoSEQ multiplex PCR with primers that anneal to V and J segments. A synthetic immune receptor repertoire was used to minimize amplification bias, and remaining bias was computationally removed after sequencing. Concerning the study's data processing: Repertoire diversity was quantified as the Shannon entropy index using custom Python scripts. Unsorted, CD4+ and CD8+ repertoires were analyzed separately, except for combined analyses in which CD4+ and CD8+ sequences were merged in silico. Clonal expansion was defined as a frequency increase of at least 2-fold after treatment compared with C1D1, and clones undetected at baseline were assigned a pseudocount of 0.5. Clones with 0 or 1 copy at C1D1 were classified as singleton clones, and clones with 2 or more copies were classified as non-singleton clones. Clones expanded in unsorted samples were assigned a CD4+, CD8+ or unknown annotation through matching of protein sequences in sorted samples from the same patient. Wilcoxon tests on paired samples were used to test changes in diversity from C1D1 to C4D1. Entries here come from immuneACCESS through TCRdb and include only in-frame sequences with V and J called. Some clones fail to appear in such tables; in the studies checked, an unresolved V gene covers under half of the shortfall, and the cause of the remainder is unknown. Clonal size and the V and J genes are those of that table, whereas D and trimming came from the DNA. Recorded for this sample are some 63,000 clones; about nine tenths of them occurred a single time. The biggest ten clones account for 9.7% of the sample.

The germline V gene (reference sequence) yields MNHEY for CDR1 and SMNVEV for CDR2. The CDR3 numbers 14 residues from cysteine through phenylalanine. Per the publication, the time point label means: cycle 1 day 1 (C1D1), immediately before nivolumab initiation. All trial patients had relapsed after autologous stem cell transplantation, with cohorts A, B and C differing in prior brentuximab vedotin exposure. The trial cohort was composed of 56 patients with relapsed/refractory classical Hodgkin lymphoma, for whom complete response, partial response or progressive disease was recorded as best overall response. Single-agent nivolumab was administered to trial patients in the multi-cohort phase II CheckMate 205 trial. An independent review committee assessed best overall response by applying the 2007 International Working Group response criteria. PBMCs from the trial were collected at three points: immediately before nivolumab initiation (C1D1), and during therapy at cycle 2 day 1 and cycle 4 day 1. Peripheral blood was collected in 8 mL Vacutainer Cell Preparation Tubes, from which PBMCs were isolated by centrifugation and then cryopreserved.

The source was peripheral blood mononuclear cells (PBMCs), collected at baseline. The sequence came from a human donor with classical Hodgkin lymphoma. This chain is built from TRBV27 and TRBJ1-5; the table gives TRBD1 as D, unverified against the DNA. CDR3 sequence: CASSSGQGNQPQHF.